This T cell receptor beta chain was documented in a study of T cells of healthy individuals. The germline V gene has CDR1 MNHEY and CDR2 SVGEGT. Trimming cost V 4 bases and J 8 bases; bases outside gene matches: 11. The CDR3 runs 16 residues. TCRdb analysed the 5' RACE reads with MiXCR anew, one entry per CDR3 protein. The sample has about 96,000 distinct CDR3 sequences, 15% to 20% seen once; the top ten hold over 5%. This clonotype was seen repeatedly, ten times or more. The source of this sequence is a human donor in good health. The chain is built from TRBV6-2 or TRBV6-3 and TRBJ1-6, with 7 bases identical to TRBD1. The CDR3 DNA sequence: TGTGCCAGCAGTTTCAGGGGGATGACGGAATATTCACCCCTCCACTTT. This encodes CASSFRGMTEYSPLHF.